This TCR beta chain was sequenced for a study of T-cell reconstitution after alpha-beta-depleted transplantation in children. Germline V CDR1 and CDR2: MGHRA, YSYEKL. V lost 2 bases to trimming and J lost 3 bases, with 13 bases between them. CDR3 length equals 15 residues. A library of TCRbeta sequences, prepared with unique molecular identifiers, was generated. TCRdb called the PCR reads again in MiXCR, with one record for every CDR3 protein. The table lists around 17,000 distinct CDR3 sequences, approximately 5.3% of them singletons. This clonotype has at least ten counts. This clonotype was obtained from a boy younger than 18 with acute lymphoblastic leukemia, due to receive a stem cell transplant. V gene TRBV4-1 combines with J gene TRBJ1-1; D is undetermined. The specimen was PBMCs, collected before TCRalphabeta/CD19-depleted stem cell transplant. CDR3 loop: CASSQQTEIYTEAFF. The CDR3 nucleotides read TGCGCCAGCAGCCAACAAACAGAGATTTACACTGAAGCTTTCTTT.